This T cell receptor (beta chain) is from a study of T-cell memory formation after mild COVID-19. Study-level points and caveats: Pre-infection memory contained some responding clones, which suggested that cross-reactive memory had joined. Second-wave clones with a day 37 peak had unconfirmed SARS-CoV-2 specificity.

The CDR3 loop spans 16 amino acids. Germline lookup yields CDR1 LGHNA and CDR2 YNFKEQ. V dropped 5 bases and J dropped 4; count of bases not matched to a gene: 9. This clonotype was counted a few times. No antigen is known for it. TCRdb redid the calling of the 5' RACE reads with MiXCR, one entry per CDR3 protein. This table has roughly 550,000 distinct CDR3 sequences, about a fifth appearing once. The chain links TRBV4-2 to TRBJ2-2, with 8 bases lining up with TRBD2. This sequence was found in an adult woman who had mild COVID-19 (a few samples of this study predate the infection). Cell type and time point are not known. The material sequenced was PBMCs or a T cell subset sorted from them (not recorded which). The CDR3 protein is CASSSADGRATGELFF. The CDR3, as DNA: TGTGCCAGCAGCTCCGCTGACGGGAGGGCCACCGGGGAGCTGTTTTTT.